Sequencing of this T cell receptor (beta chain) was carried out in a study of beta chain features in type 1 diabetes. Study-wide results and limits: Possible PCR preference for shorter templates applied equally to patients and controls. VDJ junctions from patients with type 1 diabetes contained fewer insertions and more deletions. Shortening of TCRB CDR3s, moderate but significant, appeared in all four CD4+ subsets of Type 1 diabetes patients.

Expressed TCRB transcripts were sequenced because the isolated RNA had all been reverse transcribed beforehand. Libraries were prepared by immunoSEQ multiplex PCR; TCRdb keeps only in-frame clonotypes and omits some of them. This sample has about 160,000 clones, with around 8.4% found just once. This clone was seen only a few times. Antigen unknown. This CDR3 region has 13 residues. The germline gives CDR1 SGHTA, CDR2 FQGNSA. Trimming stripped 0 bases from V and 14 bases from J, with 16 bases between. This clonotype originated in a woman aged 18 to 35 with type 1 diabetes. The chain uses TRBV7-2 and TRBJ1-2; tentatively, D is TRBD1 (5 bases). The sample consisted of central memory CD4+ T cells from blood. The DNA of the CDR3 is TGTGCCAGCAGCTTAGCCCAACAAGGGGCAAAGACCTTC. Its protein product is CASSLAQQGAKTF.